What follows describes a single T cell receptor beta chain. What it binds is not known. This sample was included in a study of radiation and T cells in renal cell carcinoma. General study results and limits: Top tumor clonotypes rose in blood 2 weeks post-radiation, then contracted.

Unmatched junction bases numbered 10, after V lost 9 bases and J lost 6 bases. CDR1 is SNHLY, CDR2 FYNNEI, per germline. CDR3 length: 13 amino acids. Sequencing was performed with immunoSEQ multiplex PCR; in TCRdb, only in-frame clones are kept and a portion is missing. The data contain around 77,000 clones, around 78% of them seen just once; the ten biggest clones take up more than 2%. Described time point: blood 4 weeks post-SBRT, at nephrectomy. This sample's treatment: 15 Gy SBRT to primary tumor, nephrectomy 4 weeks later. The V gene is TRBV2, the J gene TRBJ1-2, with 7 bases aligning to TRBD1. The specimen comprised blood, sampled from a patient whose treatment included radiotherapy and nephrectomy. This clonotype was sampled from a woman aged 60-75 years with renal cell carcinoma. CDR3 region: CARMRQGGDGYTF. The CDR3, as DNA: TGTGCCAGGATGAGACAGGGAGGGGATGGCTACACCTTC.